This T cell receptor beta chain was sequenced during a study of regulatory T cells in long-lasting Graves disease. Study-wide background: Positivity for TSH receptor antibodies plus over 5 years of antithyroid drugs meant persistent Graves' disease. General study points: Persistent disease exhibited a predilection for TRBV28, TRBJ1-2 and TRBJ2-5. Accuracy may have been reduced by the small sample size.

As to time point: persistent/refractory GD, antithyroid drugs over 5 years with positive TRAb. PBMC RNA served as the TCR library source. Each of the patients was recruited from an endocrinology department situated in Xi'an, China. TCR beta libraries were built with iRepertoire HTBI primers and Arm-PCR of CDR3 regions. TCRdb used MiXCR to reprocess the multiplex PCR reads, holding one entry per CDR3 protein. Here the sample spans almost 350,000 distinct CDR3 sequences, roughly a fifth being singletons. This clonotype was observed a few times. Antigen: not known. Germline V gene sequence: CDR1 SGHTA, CDR2 FQGNSA. Trimming at V came to 4 bases and at J to 4 bases, leaving 7 bases not matched to a gene. CDR3 length: 18 amino acids.

The sequencing used peripheral blood mononuclear cells (PBMCs), collected when the disease was refractory, from a patient treated with antithyroid drugs. This clonotype originated in a female donor with Graves disease. The chain couples TRBV7-2 to TRBJ2-2, with 15 bases fitting TRBD2. CDR3 bases: TGTGCCAGCAGCTCCTTCCCGGGACTAGCGGGAGGCACCGGGGAGCTGTTTTTT. Translating gives CASSSFPGLAGGTGELFF.